The TCR beta chain under discussion was sequenced for a study of early T cells in non-severe SARS-CoV-2 infection (dated by TCRdb to 2020 to 2022). About the study as a whole: TCR sequencing used bulk RNA from unsorted whole blood, so alpha and beta chains could not be paired.

Beyond this particular receptor, the publication reports: VDJdb matching was skewed toward anti-spike CD8 responses and likely underestimated virus-specific expansions, missing private and CD4 specificities.

Ten or more counts support this clonotype. Its antigen is still unknown. Per-nucleotide qualities are absent, and no much larger clonotype sits a single base away. The library was built by means of 5' RACE. Reads for this sample came from a NextSeq 500. To correct for sequencing error and PCR bias, the TCR library protocol tagged individual cDNA molecules with unique molecular identifiers. Both TCR alpha and beta chains were sequenced, and tight co-correlation was observed between alpha and beta sequence abundances in each sample. As for the authors' bioinformatics: Decombinator V4 was used to annotate TCR sequences for V gene, J gene and CDR3. TCRs were defined as expanded if a significant change between any two time points was detected under a Poisson model with p below 0.0001. TCR abundances were normalised to the total number of TCRs sequenced per sample and expressed as counts per million. MAIT TCRs were defined by TRAV1-2 paired with TRAJ12, TRAJ20 or TRAJ33, and iNKT TCRs by TRAV10 paired with TRAJ18. VDJdb, accessed on 1 November 2021, was searched for TCRs annotated for CMV, EBV and SARS-CoV-2, and TCRs annotated for more than one antigen were excluded. Using fastp at Q25 and MiXCR, TCRdb reprocessed the public reads and kept productive beta chains. Each entry is one CDR3 protein sequence, shown with its most common DNA and genes. TCRdb's processing, not the authors', yielded these V and J calls. The table for this sample lists some 23,000 distinct CDR3 sequences; nearly 5.5% of them were counted only once. The top ten clonotypes cover approximately 11% of the sample.

As encoded in the germline V gene, CDR1 is ENHRY while CDR2 is SYGVKD. For this chain, trimming is 6 bases at the V end and 7 bases at the J end, and the number of junction bases without a gene match is 10. Including cysteine and phenylalanine, the CDR3 has 14 amino acids. This entry keeps only the CDR3 DNA: 42 bases, framed from base 1. The study was a case-control design nested within a healthcare worker cohort in London, UK, with weekly nasopharyngeal swab PCR tests and blood sampling. Healthcare workers were recruited between 23 and 31 March 2020, during the week of the UK lockdown, and were followed weekly for up to about 15 weeks.

The clonotype was recovered from an adult who was a healthcare worker with PCR-confirmed SARS-CoV-2 infection or an uninfected control (not recorded which). Source material: whole blood. This chain is built from TRBV10-3 and TRBJ1-2; TRBD1 agrees with 8 junctional bases. The CDR3 here reads CAISLGQEGGGYTF. The nucleotide sequence is given as TGTGCCATCAGCCTGGGACAGGAGGGGGGTGGCTACACCTTC.